This TCR beta chain was obtained from a study of T-cell reconstitution after alpha-beta-depleted transplantation in children. The study, taken as a whole, reports: As was reported, about two months after transplant, alpha-beta T cells came from several hundred expanded graft clones.

Of note for this clonotype: Its antigen is not identified.

Unique molecular identifiers were incorporated during preparation of the TCRbeta library. TCRdb passed the PCR reads through MiXCR, listing each CDR3 protein once. The repertoire holds about 440,000 distinct CDR3 sequences, with around two fifths as singletons. The input for sequencing was PBMCs, taken before TCRalphabeta/CD19-depleted stem cell transplant. This clonotype was sampled from a girl aged 2-9 years with aplastic anemia, due to receive a stem cell transplant.

In DNA, the CDR3 is TGCAGCGTTGGGTCCCCGGAGCTTGAGCAGTTCTTC. Its protein is CSVGSPELEQFF. The chain carries TRBV29-1 and TRBJ2-1; D remains unclear. Germline V gene lookup returns CDR1 SQVTM and CDR2 ANQGSEA. There are 12 residues in the CDR3. The V end lost 4 bases, the J end lost 9 bases, and 13 bases lay between the germline ends.